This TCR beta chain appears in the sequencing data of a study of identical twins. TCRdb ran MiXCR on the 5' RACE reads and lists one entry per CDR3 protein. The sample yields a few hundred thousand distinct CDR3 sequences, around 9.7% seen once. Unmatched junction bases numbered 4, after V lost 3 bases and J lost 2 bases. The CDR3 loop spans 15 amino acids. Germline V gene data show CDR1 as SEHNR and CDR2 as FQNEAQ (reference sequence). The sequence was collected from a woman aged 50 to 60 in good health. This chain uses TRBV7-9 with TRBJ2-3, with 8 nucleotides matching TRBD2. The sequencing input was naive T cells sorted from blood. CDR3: CASSFAGGFTDTQYF. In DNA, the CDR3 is TGTGCCAGCAGCTTCGCGGGAGGCTTCACAGATACGCAGTATTTT.